This T cell receptor (beta chain) was documented in a study of T cells expressing NK-cell markers. From germline, CDR1 is LNHDA and CDR2 SQIVND (reference sequence). The CDR3 is 16 amino acids. With regard to this clonotype: Its antigen is as yet unknown.

TCRdb re-called the 5' RACE reads; every CDR3 protein appears as one record, without DNA. In total, the table holds 500,000 or so distinct CDR3 sequences. Study-wide findings and caveats: These same clonotypes (in several donors) also led the CD3+CD56-NKG2C+ fraction.

The clonotype was recovered from a man aged 18-30 years in good health. The specimen sequenced was blood T cells: a sorted CD56 or NKG2C T cell subset, CD4+ or CD8+ T cells, or bulk PBMC T cells (not recorded which). The J gene is TRBJ1-4, the V gene TRBV19; no DNA is available, so the TRBD1 call from TCRdb remains unchecked. The CDR3 protein is CASSDRPGPTNEKLFF. Complete variable domain (other parts from reference TRBV19 and TRBJ1-4): DGGITQSPKYLFRKEGQNVTLSCEQNLNHDAMYWYRQDPGQGLRLIYYSQIVNDFQKGDIAEGYSVSREKKESFPLTVTSAQKNPTAFYLCASSDRPGPTNEKLFFGSGTQLSVL.